This T cell receptor (beta chain) was obtained from a study of CD8 T cells in ankylosing spondylitis. Overall study findings and caveats: Prior work had noted some motif variants in reactive arthritis blood and synovial fluid. The study looked at matched synovial fluid samples from ankylosing spondylitis patients. Disease-linked clones were reported to be significantly enriched there.

Each CDR3 protein is one row after TCRdb ran MiXCR on the 5' RACE reads. This sample has roughly 200,000 distinct CDR3 sequences, with approximately 24% found just once. The sample holds many counts of this clonotype. Its specificity is unknown. Per the germline V gene, CDR1 is SGHTA and CDR2 is FQGNSA. This CDR3 comprises 17 residues. Trimming removed 6 bases from V and 0 bases from J; junction bases left unmatched: 10. The chain carries TRBV7-2 and TRBJ1-2; TRBD1 agrees at 10 bases. Material: blood, either unsorted or a sorted T cell fraction (not recorded which). The receptor was isolated from a male donor with ankylosing spondylitis or in good health (not recorded which). CDR3 loop: CASRLPGQGSANYGYTF. CDR3 coding DNA: TGTGCCAGCAGACTCCCGGGACAGGGGTCAGCTAACTATGGCTACACCTTC.